A selection of T cell receptor beta chains follows, all from one sample in a study of OX40 agonist ivuxolimab in advanced cancers. The protocol was immunoSEQ multiplex PCR, while the TCRdb copy is restricted to in-frame clones and leaves out a portion. The table shows 15,000 to 20,000 clones, with 84% occurring only once. The input for sequencing was CD4+ or CD8+ T cells sorted from blood, taken in a trial of the OX40 agonist ivuxolimab. These receptors were taken from an adult with an advanced solid tumor such as melanoma, head and neck, liver or kidney cancer. Each CDR3 is given with its conserved first and last residue. D genes are given only for firm matches. A row's size may be missing; if present it is once, few, many or a size class.

j_call | clone_size | d_call | v_call | cdr3_nt | cdr3_aa
TRBJ2-7 | . | TRBD2 | TRBV19 | TGTGCCAGTAGTAGGACTAGCGGGAGCTACGAGCAGTACTTC | CASSRTSGSYEQYF
TRBJ2-5 | few | . | TRBV10-3 | TGTGCCATCAGACCTAATTCGGGCGGGCAAGAGACCCAGTACTTC | CAIRPNSGGQETQYF
TRBJ1-5 | few | . | TRBV6-5 | TGTGCCAGCAGTTACTCCCGAGGTGGCAATCAGCCCCAGCATTTT | CASSYSRGGNQPQHF
TRBJ2-7 | medium-sized | . | TRBV7-9 | TGTGCCAGCAGCTTAGTAGGGGCGGGCTACGAGCAGTACTTC | CASSLVGAGYEQYF
TRBJ2-3 | . | . | TRBV30 | TGTGCCTGGACCCCGGAAGGGGAGAATACGCAGTATTTT | CAWTPEGENTQYF
TRBJ2-5 | . | TRBD2 | TRBV9 | TGTGCCAGCAGCGTAGCTGTAGCGGGGGGGCATGAGACCCAGTACTTC | CASSVAVAGGHETQYF
TRBJ1-2 | . | . | TRBV5-4 | TGTGCCAGCAGCTTGGCCGGTCCTTCGGGCTATGGCTACACCTTC | CASSLAGPSGYGYTF
TRBJ2-2 | . | TRBD1 | TRBV18 | TGTGCCAACTCACCCACCGGACAGGGAGGCACCGGGGAGCTGTTTTTT | CANSPTGQGGTGELFF
TRBJ2-3 | . | TRBD2 | TRBV7-9 | TGTGCCAACAACCTGATTCCTAGCGGGGTTATGAAGGATACGCAGTATTTT | CANNLIPSGVMKDTQYF
TRBJ2-1 | . | TRBD2 | TRBV6-5 | TGTGCCAGCAGGTTAGCGGGAGGGTCCTACAATGAGCAGTTCTTC | CASRLAGGSYNEQFF
TRBJ1-2 | . | . | TRBV28 | TGTGCCAGCAGTGCGGACTATGGCTACACCTTC | CASSADYGYTF
TRBJ2-1 | . | . | TRBV6-6 | TGTGCCAGCAGTCCACAGGGTCAAGGTAACAATGAACAGTTCTTC | CASSPQGQGNNEQFF
TRBJ1-2 | . | . | TRBV4-2 | TGTGCCAGCAGCCAAGAGGCCGGAATTCGGTATGGCTACACCTTC | CASSQEAGIRYGYTF
TRBJ2-5 | once | TRBD2 | TRBV10-2 | TGCGCCAGCAGTGGGGGACTAGCGGGGGTAGAGACCCAGTACTTC | CASSGGLAGVETQYF
TRBJ1-5 | . | . | TRBV4-1 | TGCGCCAGCAGCCAAGCGGACGCAGGGAGAGGCAATCAGCCCCAGCATTTT | CASSQADAGRGNQPQHF
TRBJ2-2 | . | . | TRBV9 | TGTGCCAGCAGCGTACAAACAGGGTCCGGGGAGCTGTTTTTT | CASSVQTGSGELFF
TRBJ1-4 | . | . | TRBV19 | TGTGCCAGTAGTATAGGGGGCCGCGAAAAACTGTTTTTT | CASSIGGREKLFF
TRBJ2-6 | . | . | TRBV18 | TGTGCCAGCTCACCTCCCGGGGGCTCTGGGGCCAACGTCCTGACTTTC | CASSPPGGSGANVLTF
TRBJ1-3 | . | . | TRBV11-2 | TGTGCCAGCTCGAAGGCCAGACAGAGCTCTGGAAACACCATATATTTT | CASSKARQSSGNTIYF
TRBJ1-5 | . | . | TRBV19 | TGTGCCAGTAGTAAAGCAGGGTCTAGCAATCAGCCCCAGCATTTT | CASSKAGSSNQPQHF
TRBJ1-1 | . | . | TRBV18 | TGTGCCAGCTCACCATTAAGGGGCTCTAGAACTGAAGCTTTCTTT | CASSPLRGSRTEAFF
TRBJ2-3 | . | TRBD1 | TRBV2 | TGTGCCAGCCGACTCGCTACAGGGGCAGATACGCAGTATTTT | CASRLATGADTQYF
TRBJ1-5 | . | TRBD1 | TRBV11-2 | TGTGCCAGCAGCCCCCGACAGGGCGAGAATCAGCCCCAGCATTTT | CASSPRQGENQPQHF
TRBJ1-1 | few | TRBD1 | TRBV19 | TGTGCCAGTAGTGGGATGGGACAGCAGAACACTGAAGCTTTCTTT | CASSGMGQQNTEAFF
TRBJ1-5 | . | . | TRBV28 | TGTGCCAGTCATCCCCGAACCTCCATTGGCAATCAGCCCCAGCATTTT | CASHPRTSIGNQPQHF
TRBJ2-3 | . | TRBD2 | TRBV5-4 | TGTGCCAGCAGCTCACCTGGGGGGGTCTTGGGGACAGATACGCAGTATTTT | CASSSPGGVLGTDTQYF
TRBJ2-3 | . | TRBD2 | TRBV6-4 | TGTGCCAGCAGTGAGAGGGCGGGAGTGAGCACAGATACGCAGTATTTT | CASSERAGVSTDTQYF
TRBJ1-4 | . | . | TRBV15 | TGTGCCACCAGCAGAGATCGACAGCCGAATGAAAAACTGTTTTTT | CATSRDRQPNEKLFF
TRBJ2-5 | . | . | TRBV6-4 | TGTGCCACCGCTAGAGACTCTGGGGAGACCCAGTACTTC | CATARDSGETQYF
TRBJ2-1 | . | . | TRBV5-4 | TGTGCCAGCAGCCAAGGACTATCCTACAATGAGCAGTTCTTC | CASSQGLSYNEQFF
TRBJ2-1 | . | . | TRBV5-1 | TGCGCCAGCAGCTTGCTTAAGATGGGAGGGGGCAATGAGCAGTTCTTC | CASSLLKMGGGNEQFF
TRBJ2-5 | medium-sized | TRBD2 | TRBV27 | TGTGCCAGCAGTTTTCGGCCTAGCGGGAGGGGAGTAGAGACCCAGTACTTC | CASSFRPSGRGVETQYF
TRBJ2-7 | once | . | TRBV7-8 | TGTGCCAGCAGCTTAGAGGGGACGGCGATCTACGAGCAGTACTTC | CASSLEGTAIYEQYF
TRBJ1-5 | . | TRBD1 | TRBV10-3 | TGTGCCATCAGGGGGGGAGAGGGGGCAATTAATCAGCCCCAGCATTTT | CAIRGGEGAINQPQHF
TRBJ2-7 | . | TRBD1 | TRBV29-1 | TGCAGCACCTCCTCCGGGACAGGGAGCAACGAGCAGTACTTC | CSTSSGTGSNEQYF
TRBJ1-4 | few | TRBD1 | TRBV18 | TGTGCCAGCTCACGCGGGACAGGGGGCACTGAAAAACTGTTTTTT | CASSRGTGGTEKLFF
TRBJ2-5 | . | TRBD2 | TRBV5-1 | TGCGCCAGCAGTAAGATAGCGGGGGACCAAGAGACCCAGTACTTC | CASSKIAGDQETQYF
TRBJ2-1 | . | TRBD2 | TRBV7-9 | TGTGCCAGCAGCGATTTAGCGGGAGGCTCCTACAATGAGCAGTTCTTC | CASSDLAGGSYNEQFF
TRBJ2-7 | . | TRBD2 | TRBV11-2 | TGTGCCAGCAAGAGGACTAGCGGTATTGGGGAGCAGTACTTC | CASKRTSGIGEQYF
TRBJ2-1 | . | . | TRBV29-1 | TGCAGCGTTGAAGATTTCAGGTCTCAACGCCACAATGAGCAGTTCTTC | CSVEDFRSQRHNEQFF
TRBJ1-2 | . | . | TRBV5-1 | TGCGCCAGCAGCTTCAACGGCAGGGTCTATGGCTACACCTTC | CASSFNGRVYGYTF
TRBJ1-5 | . | TRBD1 | TRBV13 | TGTGCCAGCAGCTTCAGGGACAGTGAGGGGCACAATCAGCCCCAGCATTTT | CASSFRDSEGHNQPQHF
TRBJ2-3 | . | TRBD2 | TRBV6-6 | TGTGCCAGCGGGGGGAACAGCGGGGGCTATACGCAGTATTTT | CASGGNSGGYTQYF
TRBJ1-1 | . | . | TRBV7-8 | TGTGCCAGCAGCCCTAGGGCACAGGGAAGGGACACTGAAGCTTTCTTT | CASSPRAQGRDTEAFF
TRBJ2-3 | . | . | TRBV9 | TGTGCCAGCAGCGTCTTTCCGAAGGCAGATACGCAGTATTTT | CASSVFPKADTQYF
TRBJ1-5 | . | . | TRBV4-1 | TGCGCCAGCAGCCAAGGGGTCGAGGGTCAGCCCCAGCATTTT | CASSQGVEGQPQHF
TRBJ1-1 | . | . | TRBV7-8 | TGTGCCAGCAGCTTAGAAAGGATCTGGGCCGACACTGAAGCTTTCTTT | CASSLERIWADTEAFF
TRBJ2-7 | . | TRBD1 | TRBV6-6 | TGTGCCAGCAGTTACCAGGGACAGGGTAACGAGCAGTACTTC | CASSYQGQGNEQYF
TRBJ1-5 | . | . | TRBV5-1 | TGCGCCAGCAGCGCGGGACCTGGGAGGCCCCAGCATTTT | CASSAGPGRPQHF
TRBJ2-3 | . | . | TRBV19 | TGTGCCAGTAGTATTCCCGGGGGGCTGGATACGCAGTATTTT | CASSIPGGLDTQYF
TRBJ1-2 | few | . | TRBV6-1 | TGTGCCGGGTCGGACGGCTATGGCTACACCTTC | CAGSDGYGYTF
TRBJ1-2 | once | TRBD1 | TRBV7-9 | TGTGCCAGCAGCGCCAGGACAGGACTTAATGGCTACACCTTC | CASSARTGLNGYTF
TRBJ2-1 | few | . | TRBV5-5 | TGTGCCAGCAGGCATCGGGACGTCACCTACAATGAGCAGTTCTTC | CASRHRDVTYNEQFF
TRBJ2-4 | . | TRBD2 | TRBV6-5 | TGTGCCAGCGGAGCCCCAGCGGGGGCCAAAAACATTCAGTACTTC | CASGAPAGAKNIQYF
TRBJ1-2 | . | . | TRBV7-8 | TGTGCCAGCAGCTTAGCGGGCGGGGTCCTTAACTATGGCTACACCTTC | CASSLAGGVLNYGYTF